This T cell receptor beta chain derives from a study of T cells in Graves' hyperthyroidism and ophthalmopathy. CDR1 and CDR2 from the germline V gene are GTSNPN and SVGIG (reference sequence). The CDR3 runs 13 residues. As concerns this clonotype: Being one base from a much bigger clone, this may be a read error.

Amplified TCR beta CDR3 regions derived from RNA transcripts. The study used the HTBI primer set for a first-round RT-PCR of the TCR CDR3. TCRdb processed the multiplex PCR reads anew with MiXCR; each CDR3 protein has one entry. The sample shows a few hundred thousand distinct CDR3 sequences, about 15% of them seen only once. The receptor comes from a woman under 40 with Graves' ophthalmopathy. Specimen: blood. The chain couples TRBV30 to TRBJ2-5, with a possible D match to TRBD2 (6 bases). Here the CDR3 DNA reads TGTGCCTCCCGAAGCGCCGGGGGAGAGACCCAGCACTTC. Its protein product is CASRSAGGETQHF.